This entry concerns a single T cell receptor beta chain. What it recognizes is unknown. Each donor was healthy, and each was a bone marrow donor. This entry is derived from a study of cytomegalovirus exposure and HLA in healthy donors. The trim removed 6 bases at V and 8 bases at J, leaving 9 bases unmatched. Germline V lookup: CDR1 SNHLY, CDR2 FYNNEI. The CDR3 runs 15 residues. Primers for the PCR totalled 60 Vbeta and 13 Jbeta. The repertoire was sequenced with immunoSEQ multiplex PCR; TCRdb's copy has only in-frame clones and lacks some. Among 180,000 or so clones listed, around 76% were seen once. The study's findings and limits: A later analysis reported that several of the most significant clusters appeared to be linked to common viral pathogens, among them Epstein-Barr virus. Highly shared sequence variants in one cluster were likely a sequencing artifact.

The sequence was obtained from a man aged 40-50 years in good health and CMV-seronegative. This sequence joins TRBV2 and TRBJ2-2; 10 positions match TRBD1. Source material: PBMCs. CDR3 region: CASRRGGQGKGELFF. The CDR3 DNA is TGTGCCAGCAGAAGAGGGGGACAGGGGAAAGGGGAGCTGTTTTTT.